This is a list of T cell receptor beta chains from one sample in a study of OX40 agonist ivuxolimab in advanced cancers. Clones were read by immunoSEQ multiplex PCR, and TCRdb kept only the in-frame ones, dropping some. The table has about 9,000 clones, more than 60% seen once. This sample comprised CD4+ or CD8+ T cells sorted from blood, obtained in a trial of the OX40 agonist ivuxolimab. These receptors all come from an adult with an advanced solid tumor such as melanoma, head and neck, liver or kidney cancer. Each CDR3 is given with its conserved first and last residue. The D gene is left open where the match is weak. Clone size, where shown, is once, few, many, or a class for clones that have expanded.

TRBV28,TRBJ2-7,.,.,TGTGCCAGCAGTTTATCTACCCCCTCCTTAAGGGCCCAGAGCTCCTACGAGCAGTACTTC,CASSLSTPSLRAQSSYEQYF
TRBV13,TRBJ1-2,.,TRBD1,TGTGCCAGCAGCTTAGGTGGGGACAGACAGAGTGGCTACACCTTC,CASSLGGDRQSGYTF
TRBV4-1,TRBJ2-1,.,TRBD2,TGCGCCAGCAGCCAAGGTCGGGGGGAGTTCAATGAGCAGTTCTTC,CASSQGRGEFNEQFF
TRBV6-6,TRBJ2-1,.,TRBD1,TGTGCCAGCAGTTACACCAGGGGGTCTGAGCAGTTCTTC,CASSYTRGSEQFF
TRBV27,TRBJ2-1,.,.,TGTGCCAGCAGTTTTTCCTCCTCCTACAATGAGCAGTTCTTC,CASSFSSSYNEQFF
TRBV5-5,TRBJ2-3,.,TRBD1,TGTGCCAGCAGCTTGGAAGGGACAGGGGGCATCTTAGATACGCAGTATTTT,CASSLEGTGGILDTQYF
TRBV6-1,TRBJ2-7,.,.,TGTGCCAGCAGTGAAGTGGCGGGCGGCTACGAGCAGTACTTC,CASSEVAGGYEQYF
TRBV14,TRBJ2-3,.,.,TGTGCCAGCAGCCAGGCCCTATTCCGCGGGACACCTAGCACAGATACGCAGTATTTT,CASSQALFRGTPSTDTQYF
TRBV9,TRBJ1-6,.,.,TGTGCCAGCAGCGGTGGGGGTTCACCCCTCCACTTT,CASSGGGSPLHF
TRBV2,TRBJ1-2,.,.,TGTGCCAGCACGGGCGGAACTTATGGCTACACCTTC,CASTGGTYGYTF
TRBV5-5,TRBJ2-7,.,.,TGTGCCAGCAGCTTGGAATCGGGCTACGAGCAGTACTTC,CASSLESGYEQYF
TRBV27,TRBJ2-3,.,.,TGTGCCAGCAGTCCTCACCGCACAGATACGCAGTATTTT,CASSPHRTDTQYF
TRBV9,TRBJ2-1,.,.,TGTGCCAGCAGCGTATGGGGCGGGTTCGATGAGCAGTTCTTC,CASSVWGGFDEQFF
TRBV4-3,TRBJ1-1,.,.,TGCGCCAGCAGCCAAGATGAAATAAGGAACACTGAAGCTTTCTTT,CASSQDEIRNTEAFF
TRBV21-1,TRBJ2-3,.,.,TGTGCCAGCAGCAAAGCGCTCAGCGGATGGCTAACAGATACGCAGTATTTT,CASSKALSGWLTDTQYF
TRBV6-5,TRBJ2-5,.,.,TGTGCCAGCAGTTACTCCCGGGGCCCAATCCGGGAGACCCAGTACTTC,CASSYSRGPIRETQYF
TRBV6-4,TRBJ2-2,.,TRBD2,TGTGCCAGCAGTAACACTAGCGGGGCCACCGGGGAGCTGTTTTTT,CASSNTSGATGELFF
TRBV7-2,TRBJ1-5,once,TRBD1,TGTGCCAGCAGCTTAGCCCCCGTTCCCGGGACAGTCCTAGGTGGATGGCCCCAGCATTTT,CASSLAPVPGTVLGGWPQHF
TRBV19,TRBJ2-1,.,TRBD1,TGTGCCACTAGGGACAGCCGAATTAACCCTTACAATGAGCAGTTCTTC,CATRDSRINPYNEQFF
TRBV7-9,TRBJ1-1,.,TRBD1,TGTGCCAGCAGCCCATCGGACAGGGGGCGAAGGGCTGAAGCTTTCTTT,CASSPSDRGRRAEAFF